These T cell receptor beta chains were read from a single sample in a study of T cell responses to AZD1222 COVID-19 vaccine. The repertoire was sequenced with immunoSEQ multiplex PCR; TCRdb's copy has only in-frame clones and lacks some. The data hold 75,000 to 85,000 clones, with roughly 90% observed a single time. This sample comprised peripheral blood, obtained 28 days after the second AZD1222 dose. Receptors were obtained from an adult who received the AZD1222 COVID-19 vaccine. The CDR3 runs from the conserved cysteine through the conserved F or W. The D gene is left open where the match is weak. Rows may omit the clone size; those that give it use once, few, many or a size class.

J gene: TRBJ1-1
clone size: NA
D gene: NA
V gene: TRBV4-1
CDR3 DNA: TGCGCCAGCAGCCAACCCACTTTCGACAGCACTGAAGCTTTCTTT
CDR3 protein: CASSQPTFDSTEAFF

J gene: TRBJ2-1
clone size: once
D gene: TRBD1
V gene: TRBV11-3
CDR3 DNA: TGTGCCAGCAGCCGAAGGGGGCGTAATCACAATGAGCAGTTCTTC
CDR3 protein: CASSRRGRNHNEQFF

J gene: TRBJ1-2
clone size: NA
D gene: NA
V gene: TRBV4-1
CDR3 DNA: TGCGCCAGCAGCCAAGCCTGGGGGGCTTGGGGCTACACCTTC
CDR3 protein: CASSQAWGAWGYTF

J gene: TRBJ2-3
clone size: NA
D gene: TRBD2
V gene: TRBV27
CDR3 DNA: TGTGCCAGCAGGCCCGGGACTAGCGGGGGAGGGTTCACAGATACGCAGTATTTT
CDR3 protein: CASRPGTSGGGFTDTQYF

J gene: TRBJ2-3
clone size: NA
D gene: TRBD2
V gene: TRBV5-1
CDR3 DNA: TGCGCCAGCAGCCGGACTAGCGGGGGGACAGATACGCAGTATTTT
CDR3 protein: CASSRTSGGTDTQYF

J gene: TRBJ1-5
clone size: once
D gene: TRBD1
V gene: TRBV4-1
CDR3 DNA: TGCGCCAGCAGCCAAGGACAGGGGGCGGGCAATCAGCCCCAGCATTTT
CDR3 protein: CASSQGQGAGNQPQHF

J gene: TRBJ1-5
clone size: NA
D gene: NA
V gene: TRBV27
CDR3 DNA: TGTGCCAGCAGTTTATCTGGGACGACTAGCAATCAGCCCCAGCATTTT
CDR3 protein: CASSLSGTTSNQPQHF

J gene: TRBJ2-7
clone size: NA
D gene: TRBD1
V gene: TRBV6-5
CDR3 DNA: TGTGCCAGCAGCCGCCGGACAGGGGGCCTCGAGCAGTACTTC
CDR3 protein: CASSRRTGGLEQYF

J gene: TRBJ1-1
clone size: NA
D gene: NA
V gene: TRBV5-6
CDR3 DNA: TGTGCCTCAAAACGAGACACTGAAGCTTTCTTT
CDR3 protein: CASKRDTEAFF

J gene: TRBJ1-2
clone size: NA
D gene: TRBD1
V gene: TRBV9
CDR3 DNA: TGTGCCAGCAGCCCAACCGGGACAGCGAAAGCTAACTATGGCTACACCTTC
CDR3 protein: CASSPTGTAKANYGYTF

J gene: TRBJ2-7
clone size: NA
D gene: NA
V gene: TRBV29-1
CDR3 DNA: TGCAGCGTTGGTGGCATCCTTGTCCTAGAGCAGTACTTC
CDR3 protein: CSVGGILVLEQYF

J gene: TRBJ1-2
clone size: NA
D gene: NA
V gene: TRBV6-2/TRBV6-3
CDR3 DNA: TGTGCCAGCAGTTACTCGTATAGTCGCTATGGCTACACCTTC
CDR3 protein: CASSYSYSRYGYTF

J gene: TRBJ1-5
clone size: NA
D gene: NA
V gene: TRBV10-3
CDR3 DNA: TGTGCCATCAGTGAGTCGAATGAAAATAGCAATCAGCCCCAGCATTTT
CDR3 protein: CAISESNENSNQPQHF

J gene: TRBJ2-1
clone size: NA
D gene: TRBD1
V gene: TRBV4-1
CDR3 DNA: TGCGCCAGCAGCCGGACCCTTCTGGGGGACAGGCAGTTCTTC
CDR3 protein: CASSRTLLGDRQFF

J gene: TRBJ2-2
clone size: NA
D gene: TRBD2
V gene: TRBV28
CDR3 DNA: TGTGCCAGCAGCGACCGGGGAGGGGTCACCGGGGAGCTGTTTTTT
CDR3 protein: CASSDRGGVTGELFF

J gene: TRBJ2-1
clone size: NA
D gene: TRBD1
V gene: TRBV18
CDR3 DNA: TGTGCCAGCTCACCTGGGACAGGGTTGGGCAATGAGCAGTTCTTC
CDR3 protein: CASSPGTGLGNEQFF

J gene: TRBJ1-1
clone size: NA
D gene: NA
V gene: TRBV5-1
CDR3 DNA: TGCGCCAGCAGATCCCCGAGGCAGTCTGAAGCTTTCTTT
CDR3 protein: CASRSPRQSEAFF

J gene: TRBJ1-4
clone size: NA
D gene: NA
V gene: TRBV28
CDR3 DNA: TGTGCCAGCAGTTTACCCCTTGAAAAACTGTTTTTT
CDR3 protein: CASSLPLEKLFF

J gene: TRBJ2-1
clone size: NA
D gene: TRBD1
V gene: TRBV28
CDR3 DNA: TGTGCCAGCAGCGGACAGGGTTTTGGAGATGAGCAGTTCTTC
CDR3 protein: CASSGQGFGDEQFF

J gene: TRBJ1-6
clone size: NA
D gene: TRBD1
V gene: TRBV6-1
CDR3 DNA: TGTGCCAGCAGTGAACACCCGACAGGGGACTCCTATAATTCACCCCTCCACTTT
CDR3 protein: CASSEHPTGDSYNSPLHF

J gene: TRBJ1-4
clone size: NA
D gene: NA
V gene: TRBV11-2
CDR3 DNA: TGTGCCAGCAGCCGGCAAGGAGGACTAGAGAATGAAAAACTGTTTTTT
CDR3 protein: CASSRQGGLENEKLFF

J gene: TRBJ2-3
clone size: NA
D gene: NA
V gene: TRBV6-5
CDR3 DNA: TGTGCCAGCAGTTACCGAGGCAGCCGCACAGATACGCAGTATTTT
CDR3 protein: CASSYRGSRTDTQYF

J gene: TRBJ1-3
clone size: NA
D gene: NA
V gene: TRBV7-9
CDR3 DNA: TGTGCCAGCAGCCCAGTTTTGGGGGGCGCTGGAAACACCATATATTTT
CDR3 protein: CASSPVLGGAGNTIYF

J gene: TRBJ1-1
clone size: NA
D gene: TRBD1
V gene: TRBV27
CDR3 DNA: TGTGCCAGCCGCGTTACCGGGACAGGGGACACTGAAGCTTTCTTT
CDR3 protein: CASRVTGTGDTEAFF

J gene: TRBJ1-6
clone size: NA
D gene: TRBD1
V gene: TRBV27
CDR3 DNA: TGTGCCAGCAGTCTGGGCGGACAGGGAGCACGTTCACCCCTCCACTTT
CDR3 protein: CASSLGGQGARSPLHF

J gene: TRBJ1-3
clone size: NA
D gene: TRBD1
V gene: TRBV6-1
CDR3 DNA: TGTGCCAGCAGTGACACAGGGGGCTCTGGAAACACCATATATTTT
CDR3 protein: CASSDTGGSGNTIYF

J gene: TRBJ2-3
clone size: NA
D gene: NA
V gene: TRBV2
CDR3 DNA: TGTGCCAGCAGTGATGGACTCATCACAGATACGCAGTATTTT
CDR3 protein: CASSDGLITDTQYF